Sequencing of this T cell receptor (beta chain) was carried out in a study of read filtering for tumor transcriptome and immune sequencing. Turning to the study itself: Among patients, 17 to 20 were male and some 15 female, aged about 45 to 80 (mean around 66). R-ISS stage counts were eight or nine for I, 15 to 20 for II, 7 for III. Overall study results and limits: IR-seq and RNA-seq agreed better without single-read clonotypes.

Molecular barcoded adaptors covering alpha/delta and beta/gamma chains were used on 400 ng RNA. TCRdb independently ran MiXCR on the reads; one entry per CDR3 protein. The profile shows approximately 59,000 distinct CDR3 sequences, around an eighth of them singletons. Worth noting for this clonotype: The antigen remains undetermined. Mismatch with germline at one junction end may stem from a read error.

The germline V gene encodes CDR1 SGHTA and CDR2 FQGTGA. The CDR3 loop spans 14 amino acids. Sequencing was performed on a population of CD138-negative cells sorted from bone marrow. This sequence was found in a donor aged 40 or over with multiple myeloma. The rearrangement links TRBV7-3 to TRBJ2-1; TRBD1 matches at 9 bases. Here the CDR3 reads CASSPQGEYTGGDF. CDR3 sequence (DNA): TGTGCCAGCAGCCCCCAAGGGGAATATACAGGGGGCGATTTC.